The rows below give T cell receptor beta chains drawn from one sample of a study of vaccination and CD4 T cells after COVID-19. TCRdb called the PCR reads again in MiXCR, with one record for every CDR3 protein. The table has more than 10,000 distinct CDR3 sequences, roughly two thirds seen once. Antigen specificity for these receptors is unknown. The sample taken for sequencing was CD4+ T cells from blood, cultured in vitro. The receptors were sampled from a human donor who had recovered from COVID-19. The CDR3 runs from the conserved cysteine through the conserved F or W. D genes are given only for firm matches. Clone size, where shown, is once, few, many, or a class for clones that have expanded.

d_call,clone_size,j_call,v_call,cdr3_nt,cdr3_aa
-,few,TRBJ1-5,TRBV2,TGTGCCAGCAGTGAATACGGGAATAGCAATCAGCCCCAGCATTTT,CASSEYGNSNQPQHF
-,-,TRBJ1-2,TRBV4-1,TGCGCCAGCAGCCAAGAACCCTCAAGACAGGTGGGCACCTTC,CASSQEPSRQVGTF
-,-,TRBJ1-5,TRBV6-5,TGTGCCAGCAGTTACAGGGGCAATCAGCCCCAGCATTTT,CASSYRGNQPQHF
-,once,TRBJ1-2,TRBV4-2,TGTGCCAGCAGCCAAGATAGGGGGGGCAGGGTCACCTCCGGGTCTAACTATGGCTACACCTTC,CASSQDRGGRVTSGSNYGYTF
-,-,TRBJ1-3,TRBV5-1,TGCGCCAGCAGCTACGCCGGGACGGACCGCTCTGGAAACACCATATATTTT,CASSYAGTDRSGNTIYF
-,-,TRBJ2-1,TRBV11-3,TGTGCCAGCAGCGGGCAGACAAGGAGCTCCTACAATGAGCAGTTCTTC,CASSGQTRSSYNEQFF
-,-,TRBJ1-4,TRBV7-9,TGTGCCAGCAGGGTCGGGGGGAGCTATGAAAAACTGTTTTTT,CASRVGGSYEKLFF
-,few,TRBJ1-1,TRBV15,TGTGCCACCAGCAGATTTACACAGGGAGCGGACACTGAAGCTTTCTTT,CATSRFTQGADTEAFF
-,few,TRBJ1-2,TRBV30,TGTGCCTGGAGTCCGCGGGCCGCGGACTATGGCTACACCTTC,CAWSPRAADYGYTF
TRBD1,few,TRBJ1-1,TRBV6-2/TRBV6-3,TGTGCCAGCAGTTACACGCTGGGCAGGGGGCGCGTGGCTTTCTTT,CASSYTLGRGRVAFF
-,-,TRBJ2-5,TRBV7-8,TGTGCCAGCAGCCTAAGGAGGGGACAAGAGACCCAGTACTTC,CASSLRRGQETQYF
-,-,TRBJ1-1,TRBV5-1,TGCGCCAGCAGCTCCTGGGGGACTGAGGGCACTGAAGCTTTCTTT,CASSSWGTEGTEAFF
TRBD1,-,TRBJ1-6,TRBV28,TGTGCCAGCAGTCCCGAGACAGGGGTGCGTAATTCACCCCTCCACTTT,CASSPETGVRNSPLHF
-,-,TRBJ2-2,TRBV28,TGTGCCAGCAGTTTAACGAACACCGGGGAGCTGTTTTTT,CASSLTNTGELFF